Here is one T cell receptor beta chain with its context. This entry comes from a study of blood T cell repertoires in COVID-19. Overall study context: Sites across the United States, Italy and Spain contributed samples from acute and convalescent COVID-19. T cells, B-cell-depleted T cells, or PBMCs supplied cDNA or gDNA.

The V and J ends lost 2 bases and 4 bases respectively, with 6 bases between them. The CDR3 contains 13 residues. Study processing details: Estimation of nucleated cell counts was performed using reference gene primer amplification. Sequencing used immunoSEQ multiplex PCR; TCRdb keeps in-frame clones, though not all of them. V, J and clone size are those of that table, while D and trimming were read from the DNA. The sample consists of hundreds of thousands of clones, roughly 83% of them appearing once. The chain is built from TRBV12-3 or TRBV12-4 and TRBJ1-5, with unresolved D. This sequence was found in a man older than 75 with acute or convalescent COVID-19. The sample taken for sequencing was peripheral blood. CDR3: CASSLQANQPQHF. CDR3 in DNA: TGTGCCAGCAGTTTACAGGCTAATCAGCCCCAGCATTTT.